These 22 T cell receptor beta chains were all obtained from the same sample, sequenced in a study of T cell responses to AZD1222 COVID-19 vaccine. Some clones are missing from TCRdb's copy, which holds only in-frame ones; the method was immunoSEQ multiplex PCR. The data show some 110,000 clones, with less than 90% seen just once and roughly 8% held by the top ten. Material: peripheral blood, obtained on day 0 of AZD1222 vaccination. Source of these receptors: an adult in good health.

This chain uses TRBV7-8 with TRBJ1-2, with TRBD1 matching 7 bases. CDR3 length: 14 residues. Germline V gene sequence: CDR1 SGHVS, CDR2 FQNEAQ. J was trimmed by 2 bases and V by 6 bases; bases with no gene match: 6. CDR3: CASRRETGNYGYTF. CDR3 DNA: TGTGCCAGCAGACGAGAGACAGGGAACTATGGCTACACCTTC. Full variable domain (rest looked up from reference TRBV7-8 and TRBJ1-2): GAGVSQSPRYKVAKRGQDVALRCDPISGHVSLFWYQQALGQGPEFLTYFQNEAQLDKSGLPSDRFFAERPEGSVSTLKIQRTQQEDSAVYLCASRRETGNYGYTFGSGTRLTVV.

The rearrangement joins TRBV28 to TRBJ2-1, with 7 bases fitting TRBD1. Germline CDR1 and CDR2: MDHEN and SYDVKM. This CDR3 spans 17 amino acids. Trimming at V came to 2 bases and at J to 4 bases, leaving 11 bases not matched to a gene. The CDR3 nucleotides read TGTGCCAGCAGTTTAAGCCTTACAGGGGCGTCGTACAATGAGCAGTTCTTC. Its protein is CASSLSLTGASYNEQFF.

The rearrangement uses TRBV28 and TRBJ1-4; no clear D gene. The V end was cut by 4 bases, the J end by 0 bases, with 9 bases between. The CDR3 is made up of 15 amino acids. Germline CDR1 reads MDHEN; CDR2 reads SYDVKM. CDR3 sequence: CASSSPAATNEKLFF. In nucleotides, the CDR3 is TGTGCCAGCAGTTCCCCGGCTGCAACTAATGAAAAACTGTTTTTT.

V and J are TRBV29-1 and TRBJ1-1; the D is unclear. The CDR3 loop spans 11 amino acids. Germline V lookup: CDR1 SQVTM, CDR2 ANQGSEA. The CDR3 DNA follows: TGCAGTGCCAGACCGAGCACTGAAGCTTTCTTT. Translated: CSARPSTEAFF.

This chain uses TRBV2 with TRBJ2-7; no firm D call. The CDR3 has 14 residues. Per germline, CDR1 SNHLY and CDR2 FYNNEI. Trimming removed 2 bases at V and 4 bases at J, with 12 bases between. CDR3 in amino acids: CASSELGFGYEQYF. CDR3 coding DNA: TGTGCCAGCAGTGAACTGGGGTTCGGGTACGAGCAGTACTTC.

The rearrangement uses TRBV27 and TRBJ2-1; D remains unclear. Germline-derived CDR1 and CDR2 are MNHEY and SMNVEV (reference sequence). Trimming left V 5 bases short and J 2 bases short, with 10 bases between. The CDR3 covers 14 residues. CDR3 loop: CASSVARTYNEQFF. The CDR3 DNA reads as TGTGCCAGCAGTGTGGCGAGGACCTACAATGAGCAGTTCTTC.

The chain joins TRBV5-8 to TRBJ2-7; 10 nucleotides match TRBD2. This CDR3 spans 14 amino acids. Germline lookup yields CDR1 SGHTS and CDR2 YDEGEE. V lost 1 base, J lost 7 bases, and 5 bases stayed unmatched. The CDR3 reads CASSLSLAGREQYF. The CDR3, as DNA: TGTGCCAGCAGCTTGTCACTAGCGGGGAGGGAGCAGTACTTC.

CDR3: CASSQEPLAPKLGDTQYF. The CDR3 DNA sequence: TGCGCCAGCAGCCAAGAACCCCTAGCGCCCAAACTGGGGGATACGCAGTATTTT. The genes are TRBV4-1 and TRBJ2-3; perhaps TRBD2 as D (6 bases). V was clipped by 0 bases and J by 6 bases, with 22 bases between them. The CDR3 consists of 18 residues. CDR1 MGHRA and CDR2 YSYEKL come from the germline V gene.

The chain joins TRBV27 to TRBJ1-6; possible D gene TRBD1, 5 bases. V lost 3 bases to trimming and J lost 8 bases, with 11 bases between them. Per the germline V gene, CDR1 is MNHEY and CDR2 is SMNVEV (reference sequence). This CDR3 comprises 14 residues. The CDR3 sequence: CASSFVGRDSPLHF. CDR3 bases: TGTGCCAGCAGTTTCGTGGGACGGGATTCACCCCTCCACTTT.

The chain combines TRBV20-1 with TRBJ2-5; 7 nucleotides align to TRBD2. Per the germline V gene, CDR1 is DFQATT and CDR2 is SNEGSKA (reference sequence). The CDR3 sequence is 13 residues long. Trimming took 3 bases from V and 8 from J; bases not matched to a gene: 9. The CDR3 sequence: CSASQGGGTTQYF. CDR3 DNA: TGCAGTGCTAGTCAGGGCGGGGGAACAACCCAGTACTTC.

A single count supports this clone. V and J are TRBV27 and TRBJ1-1; possibly TRBD1 for D (5 bases). The germline V and J ends were trimmed by 5 bases and 1 base, with 11 bases remaining between them. The CDR3 is made up of 14 amino acids. The germline V gene encodes CDR1 MNHEY and CDR2 SMNVEV (reference sequence). CDR3 nucleotides: TGTGCCAGCAGTCCAGGGACTGAGAACACTGAAGCTTTCTTT. Translation: CASSPGTENTEAFF.

The chain employs TRBV2 and TRBJ1-2, with 8 bases lining up with TRBD1. The CDR3 extends over 15 amino acids. Looked up from germline, CDR1 is SNHLY and CDR2 is FYNNEI. The V segment lost 4 bases and the J segment 3 bases; nucleotides outside the gene matches: 7. CDR3 sequence: CASSVQGAHYYGYTF. The DNA for the CDR3 is TGTGCCAGCAGTGTTCAGGGGGCTCATTACTATGGCTACACCTTC.

V usage is TRBV7-3 and J usage is TRBJ2-3; 14 bases map to TRBD2. CDR3 length: 16 residues. V shed 5 bases, J shed 7 bases, and the junction held 8 bases outside the gene matches. Germline lookup yields CDR1 SGHTA and CDR2 FQGTGA. The CDR3 region is CASSQRTSGGLNTQYF. CDR3 in DNA: TGTGCCAGCAGCCAAAGGACTAGCGGGGGGTTAAATACGCAGTATTTT.

This chain links TRBV25-1 with TRBJ2-7; D is unresolved. CDR1 is MGHDK and CDR2 is SYGVNS in the germline V gene. The CDR3 loop spans 11 amino acids. Between the trimmed V and J ends, which lost 5 bases and 4 bases, there was a span of 6 bases. CDR3 DNA sequence: TGTGCCAGCAGTACGGTATACGAGCAGTACTTC. Translating gives CASSTVYEQYF.

CDR3 region: CASSPLDTGGEQYF. DNA of the CDR3: TGTGCCAGCAGCCCCCTTGATACAGGGGGCGAGCAGTACTTC. The genes are TRBV3-1 (or the pseudogene TRBV3-2) and TRBJ2-7; 8 bases match TRBD1. V shed 4 bases and J 6 bases; nucleotides not matched to a gene: 8. This CDR3 is 14 amino acids long. Germline lookup yields CDR1 LGHDT and CDR2 YNNKEL (reference sequence).

The chain is built from TRBV5-5 and TRBJ2-7, with 8 bases matching TRBD2. Germline lookup yields CDR1 SGHKS and CDR2 YYEKEE (reference sequence). V lost 4 bases and J lost 0; bases outside the gene matches: 6. This CDR3 has 15 residues. The CDR3 DNA follows: TGTGCCAGCAGCGTGACTAGCGCGACCTCCTACGAGCAGTACTTC. Protein product: CASSVTSATSYEQYF.

V usage is TRBV7-3 and J usage is TRBJ2-2, with D maybe TRBD2 (6 bases). This CDR3 spans 15 amino acids. Trimming shortened V by 1 base and J by 5 bases, and 11 bases separated the two germline ends. Germline V gene sequence: CDR1 SGHTA, CDR2 FQGTGA. Here the CDR3 DNA reads TGTGCCAGCAGCTTAAGAGCAGGGAGGACCGGGGAGCTGTTTTTT. Translated, it gives CASSLRAGRTGELFF.

The chain couples TRBV30 to TRBJ1-2; 7 bases match TRBD1. Germline CDR1 GTSNPN, CDR2 SVGIG (reference sequence). V lost 2 bases to trimming and J lost 5 bases; unmatched junction nucleotides: 8. The CDR3 is 14 residues long. The CDR3 DNA is TGTGCCTGGAGTAGCGACAGGGTCCTATATGGCTACACCTTC. The encoded protein is CAWSSDRVLYGYTF.

The genes are TRBV28 and TRBJ1-6; D not certain. Trimming left V 7 bases short and J 4 bases short, with 14 bases between. The CDR3 covers 15 residues. CDR1 is MDHEN and CDR2 is SYDVKM in the germline V gene. The CDR3 sequence is CASNREGHYNSPLHF. CDR3 bases: TGTGCCAGCAACCGGGAGGGCCATTATAATTCACCCCTCCACTTT. The full variable domain, with the rest looked up from reference TRBV28 and TRBJ1-6, is DVKVTQSSRYLVKRTGEKVFLECVQDMDHENMFWYRQDPGLGLRLIYFSYDVKMKEKGDIPEGYSVSREKKERFSLILESASTNQTSMYLCASNREGHYNSPLHFGNGTRLTVT.

This clone was seen a few times. The chain has TRBV15 and TRBJ2-1; unclear D gene. Germline V gene sequence: CDR1 LNHNV, CDR2 YYDKDF (reference sequence). The CDR3 has 17 amino acids. Trimming left V 0 bases short and J 0 bases short, with 12 bases between. This CDR3 reads CATSRDIGGISYNEQFF. The CDR3, as DNA: TGTGCCACCAGCAGAGATATAGGCGGAATCTCCTACAATGAGCAGTTCTTC.

The CDR3 is CASSRQLSGNTIYF. The CDR3 nucleotides read TGTGCCAGCAGCCGACAGCTGTCTGGAAACACCATATATTTT. V usage is TRBV6-5 and J usage is TRBJ1-3, with D possibly being TRBD1 (5 bases). The germline gives CDR1 MNHEY, CDR2 SVGAGI. Trimming left V 6 bases short and J 1 base short, with 10 bases between. This CDR3 comprises 14 residues.

J is TRBJ2-3 and V is TRBV7-2; tentatively, D is TRBD1 or TRBD2 (5 bases each). Germline V lookup: CDR1 SGHTA, CDR2 FQGNSA. Trimming took off 3 bases at V and 0 bases at J, with 10 bases between the two ends. CDR3 length equals 15 residues. DNA of the CDR3: TGTGCCAGCAGCTTCCGGGACCGAAGCACAGATACGCAGTATTTT. It is translated as CASSFRDRSTDTQYF.